Shown below are 31 T cell receptor beta chains from a single sample sequenced in a study of cytomegalovirus exposure and HLA in healthy donors. Vbeta (60) and Jbeta (13) primers were used in the PCR. Sequencing used immunoSEQ multiplex PCR; TCRdb keeps in-frame clones, though not all of them. Counted here are about 67,000 clones, approximately 71% occurring once; the ten biggest clones make up about 8.3%. The sample comprised PBMCs. These receptors came from a man in his 60s in good health and CMV-seropositive.

The chain has TRBV5-5 and TRBJ1-1, with D unclear. V lost 1 base to trimming and J lost 2 bases, with 12 bases between them. The CDR3 consists of 15 residues. From germline, CDR1 is SGHKS and CDR2 YYEKEE (reference sequence). This CDR3 reads CASSLSREINTEAFF. The DNA of the CDR3 is TGTGCCAGCAGCTTGTCGCGGGAAATAAACACTGAAGCTTTCTTT.

This chain connects TRBV29-1 to TRBJ2-5, with D possibly being TRBD1 (5 bases). The germline gives CDR1 SQVTM, CDR2 ANQGSEA. This CDR3 contains 13 residues. The V end lost 1 base, the J end lost 2 bases, and 8 bases lay between the germline ends. The CDR3 protein is CSVEGQKQETQYF. CDR3 nucleotides: TGCAGCGTTGAAGGACAGAAACAAGAGACCCAGTACTTC.

The genes are TRBV2 and TRBJ1-1; TRBD1 is a possible D gene (5 bases). Germline lookup yields CDR1 SNHLY and CDR2 FYNNEI. This CDR3 is built from 14 residues. Trimming removed 6 bases from V and 3 bases from J, with 14 bases in between. CDR3 loop: CASRGREAYTEAFF. DNA for the CDR3: TGTGCCAGCAGAGGCAGGGAGGCGTACACTGAAGCTTTCTTT.

The chain has TRBV7-9 and TRBJ2-7; no reliable D call. The CDR3 covers 14 residues. The germline V gene has CDR1 SEHNR and CDR2 FQNEAQ (reference sequence). Trimming cost V 1 base and J 2 bases, with 9 bases left between them. The CDR3 protein is CASSLDHTTYEQYF. The CDR3 nucleotides are TGTGCCAGCAGCTTAGACCACACTACCTACGAGCAGTACTTC.

Worth noting for this clone: At one end, the junction sequence differs from germline, possibly due to a read error. The rearrangement links TRBV7-7 to TRBJ2-3; 13 bases map to TRBD2. The germline gives CDR1 SSHAT, CDR2 FNYEAQ (reference sequence). This CDR3 contains 15 residues. As DNA, the CDR3 is TGTGCTAGCAGCGCAACTAGCGGGGGGGCAGATACGCAGTATTTT. Protein product: CASSATSGGADTQYF.

This clone has more than one count but fewer than ten. V and J are TRBV29-1 and TRBJ1-4; 8 nucleotides line up with TRBD1. The CDR3 is 12 amino acids. The V and J ends lost 6 bases and 8 bases, in that order; junction bases with no gene match: 5. Germline values: CDR1 SQVTM, CDR2 ANQGSEA. Here the CDR3 DNA reads TGCAGCGTAGGACAGGGAAGGGAAAAACTGTTTTTT. It translates to CSVGQGREKLFF. The full variable domain, its missing parts supplied by reference TRBV29-1 and TRBJ1-4, is SAVISQKPSRDICQRGTSLTIQCQVDSQVTMMFWYRQQPGQSLTLIATANQGSEATYESGFVIDKFPISRPNLTFSTLTVSNMSPEDSSIYLCSVGQGREKLFFGSGTQLSVL.

The chain joins TRBV28 to TRBJ2-7, with 12 bases lining up with TRBD2. The J segment lost 6 bases and the V segment lost 2 bases, leaving 5 bases of the junction unmatched. Germline CDR1 and CDR2: MDHEN and SYDVKM. The CDR3 contains 15 residues. DNA for the CDR3: TGTGCCAGCAGTTTAACGGGGACTAGCGGGCCCGAGCAGTACTTC. Translated, it gives CASSLTGTSGPEQYF.

As DNA, the CDR3 is TGTGCCAGCAGCCCAGGTGGACAGGTTTACAATGAGCAGTTCTTC. Encoded protein: CASSPGGQVYNEQFF. The chain employs TRBV11-3 and TRBJ2-1; 7 bases map to TRBD1. Germline CDR1 is SGHNT and CDR2 is YENEEA. CDR3 length: 15 residues. After removal of 5 bases from V and 4 bases from J, the junction contained 8 bases not matched to a gene.

The V and J genes are TRBV10-2 and TRBJ2-1; 7 nucleotides match TRBD2. In germline, CDR1 is WSHSY, CDR2 SAAADI. This CDR3 is built from 16 residues. V gave up 0 bases and J gave up 7 bases; unmatched junction bases: 9. CDR3 in amino acids: CASSESRGGSGNEQFF. The CDR3 nucleotides read TGCGCCAGCAGTGAGTCGAGGGGCGGGAGTGGTAATGAGCAGTTCTTC.

A single count supports this clone. This rearrangement joins TRBV19 to TRBJ1-1; 9 nucleotides match TRBD1. CDR1 and CDR2 from the germline V gene are LNHDA and SQIVND (reference sequence). This CDR3 spans 14 amino acids. Trimming cost V 5 bases and J 2 bases; bases outside gene matches: 3. This CDR3 is CASSWGQGNTEAFF. Here the CDR3 DNA reads TGTGCCAGTAGTTGGGGACAGGGAAACACTGAAGCTTTCTTT.

This clone appeared once. The V gene is TRBV29-1, the J gene TRBJ2-1; the match to TRBD2 covers 7 bases. The junction had 8 bases not matched to a gene; V was cut back by 7 bases and J by 5 bases. This CDR3 has 13 residues. Germline V gene data show CDR1 as SQVTM and CDR2 as ANQGSEA. In DNA, the CDR3 is TGCAGCGGAAAAACCGGGGGGAACAATGAGCAGTTCTTC. Translated: CSGKTGGNNEQFF.

The V call is TRBV27, the J call TRBJ2-1; tentatively, D is TRBD2 (5 bases). V gave up 3 bases and J gave up 10 bases, with 16 bases separating them. The CDR3 is 14 residues long. Looked up from germline, CDR1 is MNHEY and CDR2 is SMNVEV (reference sequence). The CDR3 sequence: CASSLSGFIKEQFF. The CDR3, as DNA: TGTGCCAGCAGTTTGTCGGGATTCATAAAGGAGCAGTTCTTC.

The chain links TRBV28 to TRBJ1-5; D perhaps matches TRBD1 (5 bases). The CDR3 extends over 15 amino acids. CDR1 is MDHEN, CDR2 SYDVKM, per germline. Trimming cost V 6 bases and J 1 base, with 13 bases left between them. CDR3 bases: TGTGCCAGCAGCTTAAGCCGGGGGAGCAATCAGCCCCAGCATTTT. It encodes CASSLSRGSNQPQHF.

CDR3 DNA sequence: TGTGCCAGCAGCCTACGGACTAGCGGGAGTATGAGCACAGATACGCAGTATTTT. Translated: CASSLRTSGSMSTDTQYF. The chain joins TRBV11-2 to TRBJ2-3, with 13 bases aligning to TRBD2. The germline V gene has CDR1 SGHAT and CDR2 FQNNGV. V shed 5 bases and J 0 bases; nucleotides not matched to a gene: 8. This CDR3 spans 18 amino acids. The full variable domain, in which reference TRBV11-2 and TRBJ2-3 provide the parts outside the CDR3, is EAGVAQSPRYKIIEKRQSVAFWCNPISGHATLYWYQQILGQGPKLLIQFQNNGVVDDSQLPKDRFSAERLKGVDSTLKIQPAKLEDSAVYLCASSLRTSGSMSTDTQYFGPGTRLTVL.

The sample holds a few counts of this clone. The J gene is TRBJ1-5, the V gene TRBV5-5; 9 bases align to TRBD1. Per the germline V gene, CDR1 is SGHKS and CDR2 is YYEKEE (reference sequence). The junction had 9 bases not matched to a gene; V was cut back by 3 bases and J by 5 bases. CDR3 length equals 16 residues. The DNA for the CDR3 is TGTGCCAGCAGCTCGATAGGGGGACAGGGTTATCAGCCCCAGCATTTT. The encoded protein is CASSSIGGQGYQPQHF.

The rearrangement links TRBV13 to TRBJ1-4, with 7 bases matching TRBD1. Germline trimming cut 5 bases from V and 4 bases from J; bases unmatched to any gene: 4. The CDR3 has 14 amino acids. Germline loops: CDR1 PRHDT, CDR2 FYEKMQ (reference sequence). Written as DNA, the CDR3 is TGTGCCAGCAGCATTGGACAGGATAATGAAAAACTGTTTTTT. Protein product: CASSIGQDNEKLFF.

V usage is TRBV10-1 and J usage is TRBJ2-3; 11 bases align to TRBD2. Per the germline V gene, CDR1 is WNHNN and CDR2 is SYGVQD (reference sequence). The ends lost 3 bases at V and 4 bases at J; junction bases unmatched: 3. This CDR3 has 15 residues. The CDR3 sequence is CASSEYSGGADTQYF. In DNA, the CDR3 is TGCGCCAGCAGTGAATATAGCGGGGGGGCAGATACGCAGTATTTT.

The chain is built from TRBV2 and TRBJ1-1, with a possible D match to TRBD1 (6 bases). Germline V gene sequence: CDR1 SNHLY, CDR2 FYNNEI. The CDR3 totals 16 residues. V was clipped by 5 bases and J by 0 bases, with 16 bases between them. CDR3 in DNA: TGTGCCAGCAGTTATCCCGGGACACCAATGAACACTGAAGCTTTCTTT. Its translation: CASSYPGTPMNTEAFF. Full variable domain (remainder filled in from reference TRBV2 and TRBJ1-1): EPEVTQTPSHQVTQMGQEVILRCVPISNHLYFYWYRQILGQKVEFLVSFYNNEISEKSEIFDDQFSVERPDGSNFTLKIRSTKLEDSAMYFCASSYPGTPMNTEAFFGQGTRLTVV.

The CDR3 sequence: CASSLISLAGFHEQFF. The CDR3 nucleotides read TGTGCCAGCAGCTTAATATCACTAGCGGGATTTCATGAGCAGTTCTTC. This sequence joins TRBV7-2 and TRBJ2-1; 10 bases are shared with TRBD2. The V gene's germline CDR1 is SGHTA and CDR2 FQGNSA. There are 16 residues in the CDR3. V shed 2 bases and J 8 bases; nucleotides not matched to a gene: 9.

CDR3 DNA sequence: TGTGCCAGCAGCTTAGGGACAGGGATCGAGCAGTACTTC. Protein sequence: CASSLGTGIEQYF. The rearrangement uses TRBV7-9 and TRBJ2-7; TRBD1 agrees at 8 bases. The germline CDR1 and CDR2 sequences are SEHNR and FQNEAQ (reference sequence). V shed 1 base and J 6 bases; nucleotides not matched to a gene: 2. This CDR3 has 13 amino acids.

As to this clone: The junction departs from germline at one end; a sequencing error may be responsible. The chain recombines TRBV5-1 with TRBJ2-5; TRBD1 aligns across 9 bases. The CDR3 is 16 amino acids. Germline V CDR1 and CDR2: SGHRS, YFSETQ. Here the CDR3 reads CASSFLGQGTQEAQYF. The CDR3 coding sequence is TGCGCCAGCAGCTTCTTAGGACAGGGGACCCAAGAGGCCCAGTACTTC.

This clone was recorded only once. The chain recombines TRBV11-3 with TRBJ2-1; D possibly uses TRBD1 or TRBD2 (7 bases each). V was shortened by 5 bases and J by 8 bases, with 19 bases between the two germline ends. This CDR3 is 15 amino acids long. Germline V gives CDR1 SGHNT, CDR2 YENEEA. This CDR3 is CASSVGGGRGYEQFF. Written as DNA, the CDR3 is TGTGCCAGCAGCGTAGGGGGCGGGAGAGGCTATGAGCAGTTCTTC.

Concerning this clone itself: Other DNA sequences in this specimen translate into the identical CDR3. This chain links TRBV11-2 with TRBJ2-7, with TRBD1 as a possible D gene (5 bases). Germline CDR1 SGHAT, CDR2 FQNNGV. Trimming removed 0 bases from V and 4 bases from J, with 10 bases in between. The length of the CDR3 is 14 residues. The chain's CDR3 is CASSLDIRVYEQYF. CDR3 coding DNA: TGTGCCAGCAGCTTAGACATCAGGGTTTACGAGCAGTACTTC.

This sequence joins TRBV7-9 and TRBJ2-1, with 10 positions matching TRBD2. Trimming cost V 4 bases and J 7 bases; bases outside gene matches: 4. The germline CDR1 and CDR2 sequences are SEHNR and FQNEAQ (reference sequence). The CDR3 extends over 14 amino acids. The CDR3 is CASSYWTSGNEQFF. CDR3 nucleotides: TGTGCCAGCAGCTACTGGACTAGCGGTAATGAGCAGTTCTTC.

The chain has TRBV2 and TRBJ2-4, with TRBD1 matching over 8 bases. The germline gives CDR1 SNHLY, CDR2 FYNNEI. CDR3 length equals 12 residues. J was trimmed by 8 bases and V by 9 bases; bases with no gene match: 6. The DNA for the CDR3 is TGTGCCAGTCGAGACAGGGGATACATTCAGTACTTC. Amino acid sequence: CASRDRGYIQYF.

The rearrangement uses TRBV7-9 and TRBJ2-7; TRBD1 might be the D (5 bases). Germline V lookup: CDR1 SEHNR, CDR2 FQNEAQ (reference sequence). CDR3 length: 13 amino acids. V was trimmed by 4 bases and J by 2 bases, leaving 9 bases between them. CDR3 region: CASSSWGPYEQYF. For the CDR3, the DNA is TGTGCCAGCAGCTCGTGGGGCCCCTACGAGCAGTACTTC.

J is TRBJ2-7 and V is TRBV11-2; a possible D gene is TRBD1 (5 bases). This CDR3 has 13 amino acids. V dropped 5 bases and J dropped 3 bases, with 11 bases sitting between them. Germline V lookup: CDR1 SGHAT, CDR2 FQNNGV. In nucleotides, the CDR3 is TGTGCCAGCAGCCCCCCGACAGTCTACGAGCAGTACTTC. Encoded protein: CASSPPTVYEQYF.

The V and J genes are TRBV28 and TRBJ1-4; D possibly corresponds to TRBD1 (6 bases). The length of the CDR3 is 13 residues. V lost 6 bases and J 8 bases, leaving 13 bases between the germline ends. Germline V gene data show CDR1 as MDHEN and CDR2 as SYDVKM. CDR3 region: CASRTGWEEKLFF. CDR3 DNA sequence: TGTGCCAGCAGAACAGGGTGGGAGGAAAAACTGTTTTTT.

The rearrangement joins TRBV5-4 to TRBJ2-6; 7 bases map to TRBD2. Germline V CDR1 and CDR2: SGHNT, YYREEE (reference sequence). The CDR3 contains 17 residues. Unmatched junction bases numbered 9, after V lost 4 bases and J lost 2 bases. CDR3 protein: CASSTWGGLTGANVLTF. CDR3 DNA: TGTGCCAGCAGCACCTGGGGGGGGTTGACTGGGGCCAACGTCCTGACTTTC.

J is TRBJ2-5 and V is TRBV5-4; D may be TRBD1 (5 bases). The CDR3 contains 13 residues. V was shortened by 0 bases and J by 4 bases, with 7 bases between the two germline ends. Germline CDR1 reads SGHNT; CDR2 reads YYREEE (reference sequence). CDR3 sequence reads: CASSLERGETQYF. The CDR3 nucleotides read TGTGCCAGCAGCTTGGAAAGGGGAGAGACCCAGTACTTC. The whole variable domain, filled in from reference TRBV5-4 and TRBJ2-5, reads ETGVTQSPTHLIKTRGQQVTLRCSSQSGHNTVSWYQQALGQGPQFIFQYYREEENGRGNFPPRFSGLQFPNYSSELNVNALELDDSALYLCASSLERGETQYFGPGTRLLVL.

CDR3 sequence (DNA): TGTGCCATCAGAAGGGACTTTCCCTACAATGAGCAGTTCTTC. It translates to CAIRRDFPYNEQFF. V and J are TRBV10-3 and TRBJ2-1; D is perhaps TRBD2 (6 bases). Germline CDR1 is ENHRY and CDR2 is SYGVKD. The CDR3 is made up of 14 amino acids. V was trimmed by 6 bases and J by 2 bases, leaving 11 bases between them.